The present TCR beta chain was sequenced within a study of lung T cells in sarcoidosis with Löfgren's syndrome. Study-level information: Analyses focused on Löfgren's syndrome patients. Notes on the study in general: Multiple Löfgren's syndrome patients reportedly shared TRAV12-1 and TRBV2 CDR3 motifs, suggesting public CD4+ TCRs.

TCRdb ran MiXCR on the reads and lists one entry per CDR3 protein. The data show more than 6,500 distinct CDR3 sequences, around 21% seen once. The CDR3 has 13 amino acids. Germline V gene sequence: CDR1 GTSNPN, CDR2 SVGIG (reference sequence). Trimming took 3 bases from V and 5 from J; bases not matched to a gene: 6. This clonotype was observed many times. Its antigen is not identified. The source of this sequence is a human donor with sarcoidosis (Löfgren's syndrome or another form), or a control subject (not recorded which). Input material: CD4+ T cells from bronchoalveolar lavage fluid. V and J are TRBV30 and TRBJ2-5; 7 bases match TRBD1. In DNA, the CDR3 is TGTGCCTGGAGCAGACAGGGATCGGAGACCCAGTACTTC. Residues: CAWSRQGSETQYF.